The 23 T cell receptor beta chains listed next were all sequenced from one sample in a study of shared clonotypes between healthy human individuals. This table comes from immunoSEQ multiplex PCR, and its TCRdb copy is limited to in-frame clones, with some not included. The table includes about 960,000 clones, more than 75% detected once. Input material: memory CD4+ T cells sorted from blood. Subset reported: CD45RA-negative fraction. The receptors were gathered from a man younger than 30 in good health.

In nucleotides, the CDR3 is TGTGCCAGTAGACCGGACAGCACCGGAAACACCATATATTTT. Encoded protein: CASRPDSTGNTIYF. V gene TRBV19 combines with J gene TRBJ1-3, with D possibly TRBD1 on 6 matching bases. CDR1 and CDR2 (germline): LNHDA, SQIVND (reference sequence). The V gene lost 6 bases and the J gene lost 4 bases, with 13 bases spanning the gap. This CDR3 contains 14 residues.

CDR3 DNA: TGTGCCAGCCACGGACAGGGCCTGAACGAGCAGTACTTC. Protein: CASHGQGLNEQYF. The chain carries TRBV18 and TRBJ2-7; 8 bases align to TRBD1. Trimming at V came to 8 bases and at J to 5 bases, leaving 8 bases not matched to a gene. CDR1 and CDR2 (germline): KGHSH, LQKENI. This CDR3 comprises 13 residues.

The J gene is TRBJ1-5, the V gene TRBV6-1; D is ambiguous. V lost 6 bases, J lost 0 bases, and 9 bases lay in between. This CDR3 is 14 amino acids long. Germline values: CDR1 MNHNS, CDR2 SASEGT. CDR3 sequence (DNA): TGTGCCAGCAGCGTCGGAGTTAGCAATCAGCCCCAGCATTTT. Residues: CASSVGVSNQPQHF.

The V gene is TRBV28, the J gene TRBJ2-7, with a weak D call TRBD1 (6 bases). The V end was cut by 5 bases, the J end by 3 bases, with 14 bases between. The CDR3 spans 14 residues. CDR1 and CDR2 (germline): MDHEN, SYDVKM. Here the CDR3 reads CASSQAGALYEQYF. In DNA, the CDR3 is TGTGCCAGCAGTCAGGCAGGGGCTCTCTACGAGCAGTACTTC.

The J gene is TRBJ1-4, the V gene TRBV30; D call uncertain. The CDR3 is 14 residues long. The germline V and J ends were trimmed by 5 bases and 5 bases, with 15 bases remaining between them. Per germline, CDR1 GTSNPN and CDR2 SVGIG (reference sequence). This CDR3 reads CAWGFGLVNEKLFF. CDR3 coding DNA: TGTGCCTGGGGCTTCGGTCTCGTAAATGAAAAACTGTTTTTT. Filled out from reference TRBV30 and TRBJ1-4, the complete variable domain reads SQTIHQWPATLVQPVGSPLSLECTVEGTSNPNLYWYRQAAGRGLQLLFYSVGIGQISSEVPQNLSASRPQDRQFILSSKKLLLSDSGFYLCAWGFGLVNEKLFFGSGTQLSVL.

The genes are TRBV9 and TRBJ1-5, with 8 bases lining up with TRBD1. The V gene's germline CDR1 is SGDLS and CDR2 YYNGEE. The CDR3 runs to 18 residues. The ends lost 0 bases at V and 0 bases at J; junction bases unmatched: 8. This CDR3 is CASSVEGGTGNSNQPQHF. As DNA, the CDR3 is TGTGCCAGCAGCGTAGAAGGCGGGACAGGCAATAGCAATCAGCCCCAGCATTTT.

This clone was observed a single time. The V call is TRBV2, the J call TRBJ2-3; TRBD2 matches 7 bases. The V gene end was trimmed by 3 bases and the J gene end by 5 bases; junction bases not matched to a gene: 8. Germline CDR1 and CDR2: SNHLY and FYNNEI. The CDR3 is 15 residues long. The CDR3 reads CASSEGRGYRDTQYF. CDR3 sequence (DNA): TGTGCCAGCAGTGAGGGGCGGGGGTACAGAGATACGCAGTATTTT.

V usage is TRBV2 and J usage is TRBJ2-3; 11 bases agree with TRBD1. The germline CDR1 and CDR2 sequences are SNHLY and FYNNEI. The junction had 4 bases not matched to a gene; V was cut back by 5 bases and J by 3 bases. The CDR3 loop spans 15 amino acids. The chain's CDR3 is CASSRTGGETDTQYF. DNA for the CDR3: TGTGCCAGCAGTCGGACAGGGGGCGAAACAGATACGCAGTATTTT. The full variable domain, with the rest looked up from reference TRBV2 and TRBJ2-3, is EPEVTQTPSHQVTQMGQEVILRCVPISNHLYFYWYRQILGQKVEFLVSFYNNEISEKSEIFDDQFSVERPDGSNFTLKIRSTKLEDSAMYFCASSRTGGETDTQYFGPGTRLTVL.

This chain joins TRBV5-1 and TRBJ1-2; 7 bases fit TRBD1. In germline, CDR1 is SGHRS, CDR2 YFSETQ. The V segment lost 7 bases and the J segment 3 bases; nucleotides outside the gene matches: 9. There are 14 residues in the CDR3. CDR3 loop: CASGQDSGDYGYTF. Written as DNA, the CDR3 is TGCGCCAGCGGACAGGACTCAGGGGACTATGGCTACACCTTC.

The rearrangement joins TRBV5-1 to TRBJ2-5; 9 nucleotides line up with TRBD2. Germline CDR1 and CDR2: SGHRS and YFSETQ. The CDR3 contains 14 residues. V lost 8 bases to trimming and J lost 4 bases; unmatched junction nucleotides: 9. CDR3: CASGSGGQGETQYF. DNA of the CDR3: TGCGCCAGTGGTAGCGGGGGCCAGGGAGAGACCCAGTACTTC.

This clone was counted once. The rearrangement uses TRBV6-5 and TRBJ2-3; D possibly corresponds to TRBD2 (6 bases). Deletions cut 5 bases from V and 3 bases from J, with 15 bases between. Per germline, CDR1 MNHEY and CDR2 SVGAGI. The CDR3 length is 15 residues. For the CDR3, the DNA is TGTGCCAGCAGTCGAGGAGGGTTGGCGACAGATACGCAGTATTTT. Protein sequence: CASSRGGLATDTQYF.

The chain is built from TRBV6-5 and TRBJ2-1; 8 bases fit TRBD2. The CDR3 contains 15 residues. The J segment lost 0 bases and the V segment lost 5 bases, leaving 3 bases of the junction unmatched. Germline V CDR1 and CDR2: MNHEY, SVGAGI. For the CDR3, the DNA is TGTGCCAGCAGTCCCGGGGGGGCCTCCTACAATGAGCAGTTCTTC. This codes for CASSPGGASYNEQFF.

Regarding this clone: This sample includes further DNA sequences coding for the same CDR3. The CDR3 bases are TGTGCCAGCAGCTTACCCAACAATGAGCAGTTCTTC. Its translation is CASSLPNNEQFF. This chain connects TRBV5-4 to TRBJ2-1; no firm D call. This CDR3 has 12 residues. Trimming pared 2 bases from V and 5 bases from J, leaving 5 bases between. Germline values: CDR1 SGHNT, CDR2 YYREEE (reference sequence).

This chain joins TRBV30 and TRBJ1-2; D call uncertain. The germline V gene encodes CDR1 GTSNPN and CDR2 SVGIG (reference sequence). The CDR3 sequence is 17 residues long. The ends were cut back, 1 base at V and 6 bases at J, with 24 bases in the middle. The CDR3 region has the DNA TGTGCCTGGAGTGCAACTGTACTCCTAGACCCCGCAGATGGCTACACCTTC. Protein sequence: CAWSATVLLDPADGYTF.

The J gene is TRBJ2-7, the V gene TRBV5-5, with 10 nucleotides matching TRBD1. The CDR3 length is 15 residues. From germline, CDR1 is SGHKS and CDR2 YYEKEE (reference sequence). Unmatched junction bases numbered 7, after V lost 4 bases and J lost 3 bases. CDR3 sequence reads: CASSRPGTGVYEQYF. CDR3 DNA: TGTGCCAGCAGCCGCCCCGGGACAGGGGTCTACGAGCAGTACTTC.

The chain has TRBV7-2 and TRBJ2-1, with 11 bases fitting TRBD2. The CDR3 runs 18 residues. The germline CDR1 and CDR2 sequences are SGHTA and FQGNSA. V dropped 5 bases and J dropped 1; count of bases not matched to a gene: 10. In DNA form, the CDR3 reads TGTGCCAGCAGCCAGGGCTGGGCTAGCGGGAGGTCCTACAATGAGCAGTTCTTC. Protein sequence: CASSQGWASGRSYNEQFF.

V usage is TRBV29-1 and J usage is TRBJ2-5; D is possibly TRBD1 or TRBD2 (8 bases each). V lost 3 bases, J lost 4 bases, and 18 bases lay in between. Germline V gene sequence: CDR1 SQVTM, CDR2 ANQGSEA. The CDR3 runs 15 residues. In DNA form, the CDR3 reads TGCAGCGTTGACCGGGGACTAGGACAGGGAGAGACCCAGTACTTC. Protein: CSVDRGLGQGETQYF.

This clone was seen only a few times. V is TRBV4-2 and J is TRBJ1-4; no clear D gene. The CDR3 length is 15 residues. The V gene lost 5 bases and the J gene lost 0 bases, with 10 bases spanning the gap. The germline V gene encodes CDR1 LGHNA and CDR2 YNFKEQ. The CDR3 sequence: CASSTRWATNEKLFF. CDR3 DNA sequence: TGTGCCAGCAGCACTAGGTGGGCAACTAATGAAAAACTGTTTTTT.

This clone has just a few counts. The V gene is TRBV10-3, the J gene TRBJ2-1, with 9 bases aligning to TRBD1. The CDR3 is made up of 14 amino acids. The germline gives CDR1 ENHRY, CDR2 SYGVKD. The V and J ends lost 10 bases and 9 bases, in that order; junction bases with no gene match: 13. CDR3 coding DNA: TGTGCCAGCTACCCCGGGACAGGGTTGGGTGAGCAGTTCTTC. It is translated as CASYPGTGLGEQFF.

This clone came up once. V and J are TRBV5-1 and TRBJ1-2; 7 bases fit TRBD1. The CDR3 length is 15 residues. Losses at the gene ends were 0 bases for V and 4 bases for J; bases not matched to a gene: 6. Germline CDR1 reads SGHRS; CDR2 reads YFSETQ. The CDR3 is CASSLDLTGSYGYTF. CDR3 bases: TGCGCCAGCAGCTTGGACTTGACAGGGAGCTATGGCTACACCTTC. The full variable domain, with the rest looked up from reference TRBV5-1 and TRBJ1-2, is KAGVTQTPRYLIKTRGQQVTLSCSPISGHRSVSWYQQTPGQGLQFLFEYFSETQRNKGNFPGRFSGRQFSNSRSEMNVSTLELGDSALYLCASSLDLTGSYGYTFGSGTRLTVV.

This chain joins TRBV7-2 and TRBJ2-2, with 8 bases that match TRBD1. This CDR3 has 16 residues. Germline-derived CDR1 and CDR2 are SGHTA and FQGNSA. V lost 5 bases and J lost 6; bases outside the gene matches: 11. CDR3 in amino acids: CASSRDRGVRAGELFF. The CDR3 DNA sequence: TGTGCCAGCAGCCGAGACAGGGGAGTTCGTGCCGGGGAGCTGTTTTTT.

CDR3 in amino acids: CASSYLLSGSTDTQYF. For the CDR3, the DNA is TGTGCCAGCAGTTACCTACTTAGCGGGAGCACAGATACGCAGTATTTT. This chain connects TRBV6-6 to TRBJ2-3, with TRBD2 matching over 7 bases. With 2 bases clipped from V and 0 bases from J, the junction kept 5 bases outside the gene matches. The germline V gene has CDR1 MNHNY and CDR2 SVGAGI (reference sequence). This CDR3 is 16 amino acids long.

The J gene is TRBJ1-6, the V gene TRBV6-5, with TRBD1 matching 7 bases. The CDR3 consists of 12 residues. With 6 bases clipped from V and 9 bases from J, the junction kept 2 bases outside the gene matches. Per germline, CDR1 MNHEY and CDR2 SVGAGI. CDR3 residues: CASSNRGSPLHF. The CDR3 region has the DNA TGTGCCAGCAGCAACAGGGGTTCACCCCTCCACTTT.